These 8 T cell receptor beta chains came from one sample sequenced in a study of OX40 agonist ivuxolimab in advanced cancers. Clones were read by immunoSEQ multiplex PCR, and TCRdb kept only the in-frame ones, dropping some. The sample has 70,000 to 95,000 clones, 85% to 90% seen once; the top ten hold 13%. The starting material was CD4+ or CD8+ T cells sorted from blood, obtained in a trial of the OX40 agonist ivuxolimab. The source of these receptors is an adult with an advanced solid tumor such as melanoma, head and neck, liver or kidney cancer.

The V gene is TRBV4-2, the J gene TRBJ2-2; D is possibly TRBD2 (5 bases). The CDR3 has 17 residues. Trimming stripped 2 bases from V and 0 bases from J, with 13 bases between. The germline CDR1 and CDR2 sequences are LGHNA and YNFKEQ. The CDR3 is CASSQPWATTNTGELFF. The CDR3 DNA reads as TGTGCCAGCAGCCAACCCTGGGCGACTACGAACACCGGGGAGCTGTTTTTT.

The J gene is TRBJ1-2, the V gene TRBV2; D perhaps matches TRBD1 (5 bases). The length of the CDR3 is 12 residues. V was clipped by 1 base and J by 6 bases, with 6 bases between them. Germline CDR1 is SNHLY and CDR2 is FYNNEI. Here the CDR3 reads CASSEGGDGYTF. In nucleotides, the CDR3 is TGTGCCAGCAGTGAAGGAGGGGATGGCTACACCTTC.

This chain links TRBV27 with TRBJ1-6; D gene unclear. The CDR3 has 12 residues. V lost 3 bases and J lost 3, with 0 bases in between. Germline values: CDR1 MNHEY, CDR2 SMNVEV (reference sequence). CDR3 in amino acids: CASSFYNSPLHF. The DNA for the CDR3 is TGTGCCAGCAGTTTCTATAATTCACCCCTCCACTTT.

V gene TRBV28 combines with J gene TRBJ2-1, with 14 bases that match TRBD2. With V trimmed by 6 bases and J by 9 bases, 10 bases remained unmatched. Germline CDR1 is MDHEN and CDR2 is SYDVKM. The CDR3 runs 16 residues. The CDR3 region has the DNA TGTGCCAGCAGCCAACTGACTAGCGGGAGGGTGGGTGAGCAGTTCTTC. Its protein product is CASSQLTSGRVGEQFF.

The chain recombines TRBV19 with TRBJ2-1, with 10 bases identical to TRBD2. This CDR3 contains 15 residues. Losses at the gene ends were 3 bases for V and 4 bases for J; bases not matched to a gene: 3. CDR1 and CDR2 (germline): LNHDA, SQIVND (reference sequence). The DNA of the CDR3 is TGTGCCAGTAGTATCGTACTAGCGGGGTACAATGAGCAGTTCTTC. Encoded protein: CASSIVLAGYNEQFF. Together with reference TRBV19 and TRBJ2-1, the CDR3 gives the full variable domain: DGGITQSPKYLFRKEGQNVTLSCEQNLNHDAMYWYRQDPGQGLRLIYYSQIVNDFQKGDIAEGYSVSREKKESFPLTVTSAQKNPTAFYLCASSIVLAGYNEQFFGPGTRLTVL.

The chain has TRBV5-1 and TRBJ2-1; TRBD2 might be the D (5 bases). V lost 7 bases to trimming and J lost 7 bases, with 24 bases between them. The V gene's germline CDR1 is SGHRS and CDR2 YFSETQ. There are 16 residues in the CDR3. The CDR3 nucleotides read TGCGCCAGCTCCCCCGGCCGGCTAGCCCAGACAAATGAGCAGTTCTTC. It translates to CASSPGRLAQTNEQFF.

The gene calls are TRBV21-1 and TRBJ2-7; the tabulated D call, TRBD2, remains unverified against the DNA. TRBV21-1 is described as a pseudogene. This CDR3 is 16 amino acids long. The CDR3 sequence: CASSPQAGSNTYEQYF. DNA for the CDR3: TGTGCCAGCAGCCCCCAGGCGGGGTCGAATACCTACGAGCAGTACTTC.

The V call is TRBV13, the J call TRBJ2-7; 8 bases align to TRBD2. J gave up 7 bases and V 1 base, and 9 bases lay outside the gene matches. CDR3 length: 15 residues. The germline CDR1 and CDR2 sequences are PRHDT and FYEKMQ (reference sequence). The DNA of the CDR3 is TGTGCCAGCAGCTTAGAGGCTAGCGGGCTCGGGGAGCAGTACTTC. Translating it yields CASSLEASGLGEQYF.